The present T cell receptor beta chain was sequenced within a study of lymphopenia after photon versus proton radiotherapy. Study results and caveats: Post-nadir TCR diversity decline inversely tracked overall survival among those who died. Post-nadir diversity loss with photons came from oligoclonal expansion, particularly CD8+ Temra cells. Proton therapy kept repertoires fairly stable, unlike photons, which gained effector/memory cells. Better survival with proton therapy was suggested as possible, not demonstrated.

The sample holds one count of this clone. Its matching antigen is unknown. Here immunoSEQ multiplex PCR was the method, and the copy in TCRdb shows in-frame clones only, minus some. The sample contains approximately 58,000 clones, more than 70% of which appear only once. The CDR3 runs 13 residues. Per germline, CDR1 SGHVS and CDR2 FNYEAQ. Trimming removed 5 bases at V and 6 bases at J, with 13 bases between. This clonotype was sampled from a man aged 50 to 59 with gastric cancer. The sequencing used peripheral blood, collected from a patient treated with photon-based radiotherapy. V usage is TRBV7-6 and J usage is TRBJ1-1; D is possibly TRBD1 (6 bases). CDR3 sequence (DNA): TGTGCCAGCAGCGAACAGGGAAGGCCTGAAGCTTTCTTT. This codes for CASSEQGRPEAFF.